Following are 22 T cell receptor beta chains from one sample sequenced in a study of shared clonotypes between healthy human individuals. TCRdb's copy holds only in-frame clones and misses some; the assay was immunoSEQ multiplex PCR. Altogether roughly 2.5 million clones are present, approximately 90% being singletons, with the ten largest covering about 0.13%. Sequencing was performed on naive CD4+ T cells sorted from blood. Described subset: CD45RA+ positively selected. Receptor source: a young man in good health.

The chain links TRBV7-9 to TRBJ2-7; D gene ambiguous. Trimming took 5 bases from V and 0 from J, leaving 14 bases between them. Germline loops: CDR1 SEHNR, CDR2 FQNEAQ (reference sequence). The CDR3 runs to 15 residues. The CDR3 region has the DNA TGTGCCAGCAGCCCCTCTTTCCGGTTCTCCTACGAGCAGTACTTC. Protein: CASSPSFRFSYEQYF.

CDR3 protein: CASSRGQAHNEQFF. For the CDR3, the DNA is TGTGCCAGCAGCCGCGGGCAGGCCCACAATGAGCAGTTCTTC. V usage is TRBV6-1 and J usage is TRBJ2-1; maybe TRBD2 (5 bases). The CDR3 spans 14 residues. Per germline, CDR1 MNHNS and CDR2 SASEGT. V was shortened by 6 bases and J by 5 bases, with 14 bases between the two germline ends.

Regarding this clone: Additional DNA sequences in this sample encode the identical CDR3. The CDR3 region has the DNA TGTGCCAGCAGTCCGCCGGGATATGGCTACACCTTC. Protein: CASSPPGYGYTF. This chain links TRBV28 with TRBJ1-2, with D unresolved. The germline V gene encodes CDR1 MDHEN and CDR2 SYDVKM. CDR3 length: 12 residues. Between the trimmed V and J ends, which lost 5 bases and 5 bases, there was a span of 9 bases.

This clone was counted a few times. The chain is built from TRBV29-1 and TRBJ2-7; D is possibly TRBD1 or TRBD2 (5 bases each). Germline-derived CDR1 and CDR2 are SQVTM and ANQGSEA. The CDR3 contains 11 residues. V was cut by 5 bases and J by 7 bases, with 12 bases left in between. DNA of the CDR3: TGCAGCGTTACGGGGACCAGGGAGCAGTACTTC. This translates into CSVTGTREQYF.

The rearrangement joins TRBV19 to TRBJ2-2; TRBD2 agrees at 11 bases. This CDR3 contains 17 residues. Germline lookup yields CDR1 LNHDA and CDR2 SQIVND (reference sequence). V lost 0 bases to trimming and J lost 7 bases; unmatched junction nucleotides: 7. CDR3 bases: TGTGCCAGTAGTATAGATGGAACTAGCGGGAGTGTCGGGGAGCTGTTTTTT. The encoded protein is CASSIDGTSGSVGELFF.

The chain is built from TRBV4-1 and TRBJ2-2, with TRBD1 identical over 8 bases. Germline CDR1 reads MGHRA; CDR2 reads YSYEKL. With 2 bases clipped from V and 4 bases from J, the junction kept 3 bases outside the gene matches. The CDR3 contains 15 residues. For the CDR3, the DNA is TGCGCCAGCAGCCAAAGGACAGGGCGCACCGGGGAGCTGTTTTTT. Its protein product is CASSQRTGRTGELFF.

The genes are TRBV6-1 and TRBJ2-5, with D possibly called TRBD1 or TRBD2 (5 bases each). CDR1 is MNHNS and CDR2 is SASEGT in the germline V gene. V was shortened by 4 bases and J by 7 bases, with 13 bases between the two germline ends. The CDR3 totals 13 residues. The CDR3 DNA follows: TGTGCCAGCAGTGCCGGGGCTGTTGGGACCCAGTACTTC. It encodes CASSAGAVGTQYF.

The chain combines TRBV5-6 with TRBJ2-7; TRBD1 agrees at 8 bases. Germline V gene sequence: CDR1 SGHDT, CDR2 YYEEEE. V was pared by 3 bases and J by 2 bases, with 1 base of the junction left unmatched. The CDR3 is made up of 13 amino acids. The CDR3 DNA reads as TGTGCCAGCAGCTGGGGACAGGCCTACGAGCAGTACTTC. This sequence encodes CASSWGQAYEQYF.

The rearrangement uses TRBV6-6 and TRBJ2-1; 9 nucleotides match TRBD1. CDR1 MNHNY and CDR2 SVGAGI come from the germline V gene (reference sequence). V lost 7 bases, J lost 8 bases, and 9 bases stayed unmatched. The length of the CDR3 is 14 residues. CDR3 sequence (DNA): TGTGCCAGCAAAGGACAGGGGACTGGGGATGAGCAGTTCTTC. It specifies CASKGQGTGDEQFF.

The chain is built from TRBV5-1 and TRBJ1-6, with D possibly TRBD1 on 6 matching bases. The CDR3 consists of 15 residues. Trimming left V 0 bases short and J 6 bases short, with 10 bases between. Germline V lookup: CDR1 SGHRS, CDR2 YFSETQ. The CDR3: CASSLGGGFNSPLHF. Here the CDR3 DNA reads TGCGCCAGCAGCTTGGGAGGGGGGTTTAATTCACCCCTCCACTTT.

The rearrangement uses TRBV25-1 and TRBJ1-2; TRBD1 is a possible D gene (5 bases). Germline loops: CDR1 MGHDK, CDR2 SYGVNS. Trimming cost V 1 base and J 4 bases, with 7 bases left between them. CDR3 length equals 13 residues. CDR3 coding DNA: TGTGCCAGCAGTGAATTAAGGGGCTATGGCTACACCTTC. Translated: CASSELRGYGYTF.

This chain joins TRBV25-1 and TRBJ2-3, with TRBD1 matching over 8 bases. The germline gives CDR1 MGHDK, CDR2 SYGVNS. V lost 5 bases to trimming and J lost 5 bases; unmatched junction nucleotides: 12. The length of the CDR3 is 16 residues. The CDR3 DNA is TGTGCCAGCAGTCCCCTAGCAGGGGGCTCCGAAGATACGCAGTATTTT. Translating gives CASSPLAGGSEDTQYF.

In DNA form, the CDR3 reads TGTGCCAGCAGTGTATATCAGGGGACTAGCAATCAGCCCCAGCATTTT. Translated: CASSVYQGTSNQPQHF. The chain carries TRBV6-4 and TRBJ1-5; TRBD1 might be the D (6 bases). Germline CDR1 is MRHNA and CDR2 is SNTAGT. The CDR3 loop spans 16 amino acids. Trimming took off 4 bases at V and 0 bases at J, with 13 bases between the two ends.

V is TRBV4-1 and J is TRBJ1-2; D is unclear. CDR3 length: 12 residues. Trimming removed 1 base at V and 7 bases at J, with 7 bases between. The germline gives CDR1 MGHRA, CDR2 YSYEKL. The CDR3 region is CASSQAGLGYTF. Written as DNA, the CDR3 is TGCGCCAGCAGCCAAGCTGGGCTTGGCTACACCTTC.

V and J are TRBV10-3 and TRBJ1-4; D is perhaps TRBD1 (5 bases). Germline CDR1 ENHRY, CDR2 SYGVKD. Trimming removed 2 bases from V and 4 bases from J, with 11 bases in between. The CDR3 has 15 amino acids. The CDR3 nucleotides are TGTGCCATCAGTGAGGGGACTGGGATTAATGAAAAACTGTTTTTT. Translating gives CAISEGTGINEKLFF.

The J gene is TRBJ1-4, the V gene TRBV28; possibly TRBD1 for D (6 bases). Germline V gene sequence: CDR1 MDHEN, CDR2 SYDVKM. Trimming removed 1 base from V and 4 bases from J, with 16 bases in between. The CDR3 has 17 residues. The CDR3 here is CASSLLSRGRGNEKLFF. CDR3 bases: TGTGCCAGCAGTTTATTGTCTCGGGGGCGGGGTAATGAAAAACTGTTTTTT.

V is TRBV5-1 and J is TRBJ1-6; no clear D gene. The CDR3 has 14 residues. The ends were cut back, 4 bases at V and 6 bases at J, with 11 bases in the middle. Per the germline V gene, CDR1 is SGHRS and CDR2 is YFSETQ. CDR3 nucleotide sequence: TGCGCCAGCAGCGAGGACGGGCTTAATTCACCCCTCCACTTT. Translation gives CASSEDGLNSPLHF. Combining the CDR3 with reference TRBV5-1 and TRBJ1-6 gives the whole variable domain KAGVTQTPRYLIKTRGQQVTLSCSPISGHRSVSWYQQTPGQGLQFLFEYFSETQRNKGNFPGRFSGRQFSNSRSEMNVSTLELGDSALYLCASSEDGLNSPLHFGNGTRLTVT.

In regard to this clone: Other DNA sequences of this sample code for an identical CDR3. Written as DNA, the CDR3 is TGTGCCAGCAGTTTAGCAGGGTACCAAGAGACCCAGTACTTC. Its translation is CASSLAGYQETQYF. This chain uses TRBV28 with TRBJ2-5, with a tentative D call TRBD1 (5 bases). V gave up 2 bases and J gave up 0 bases, with 7 bases separating them. The CDR3 has 14 amino acids. Germline loops: CDR1 MDHEN, CDR2 SYDVKM. Full variable domain (outside the CDR3, taken from reference TRBV28 and TRBJ2-5): DVKVTQSSRYLVKRTGEKVFLECVQDMDHENMFWYRQDPGLGLRLIYFSYDVKMKEKGDIPEGYSVSREKKERFSLILESASTNQTSMYLCASSLAGYQETQYFGPGTRLLVL.

The chain carries TRBV29-1 and TRBJ1-2; tentative D call: TRBD1 (6 bases). Germline assignment: CDR1 SQVTM and CDR2 ANQGSEA. V was clipped by 7 bases and J by 2 bases, with 14 bases between them. This CDR3 region has 13 residues. The CDR3 DNA reads as TGCAGCGCCACTCCCGGGGGCAACTATGGCTACACCTTC. Translating it yields CSATPGGNYGYTF.

The rearrangement uses TRBV5-4 and TRBJ1-6; no clear D. CDR1 SGHNT and CDR2 YYREEE come from the germline V gene (reference sequence). Trimming pared 4 bases from V and 9 bases from J, leaving 17 bases between. This CDR3 spans 15 amino acids. The CDR3 reads CASSPIVGVGSPLHF. In DNA form, the CDR3 reads TGTGCCAGCAGCCCGATAGTGGGCGTTGGTTCACCCCTCCACTTT.

The chain combines TRBV5-1 with TRBJ2-5, with D maybe TRBD2 (7 bases). V was trimmed by 1 base and J by 4 bases, leaving 17 bases between them. This CDR3 comprises 16 residues. Germline CDR1 and CDR2: SGHRS and YFSETQ. The CDR3 nucleotides read TGCGCCAGCAGCTTGCAGGGCGGGGGCCGAGGAGAGACCCAGTACTTC. Its translation: CASSLQGGGRGETQYF. Supplemented by reference TRBV5-1 and TRBJ2-5, the full variable domain reads KAGVTQTPRYLIKTRGQQVTLSCSPISGHRSVSWYQQTPGQGLQFLFEYFSETQRNKGNFPGRFSGRQFSNSRSEMNVSTLELGDSALYLCASSLQGGGRGETQYFGPGTRLLVL.

Worth noting for this clone: This specimen includes other DNA sequences encoding the same CDR3. V is TRBV18 and J is TRBJ2-3; D unclear. The CDR3 has 13 residues. Germline values: CDR1 KGHSH, CDR2 LQKENI. Trimming took 1 base from V and 2 from J, leaving 4 bases between them. Here the CDR3 DNA reads TGTGCCAGCTCACCACTTCCCACAGATACGCAGTATTTT. It specifies CASSPLPTDTQYF.